This T cell receptor beta chain comes out of a study of blood T cell repertoires in COVID-19. The CDR3 spans 14 residues. The germline V gene has CDR1 SGHRS and CDR2 YFSETQ. Trimming removed 6 bases from V and 8 bases from J; junction bases left unmatched: 10. Sequencing was performed with immunoSEQ multiplex PCR; in TCRdb, only in-frame clones are kept and a portion is missing. The table lists 200,000 to 300,000 clones, around 88% of them singletons. The receptor was isolated from a woman aged 80 or older with COVID-19, enrolled during active disease. Sequences were obtained from peripheral blood. V usage is TRBV5-1 and J usage is TRBJ2-1; 8 bases align to TRBD1. DNA for the CDR3: TGCGCCAGCACCCCAGGGACAGGCAGATATGAGCAGTTCTTC. Translating gives CASTPGTGRYEQFF.